Listed below are T cell receptor beta chains from one sample, sequenced in a study of blood T cell repertoires in COVID-19. Some clones are missing from TCRdb's copy, which holds only in-frame ones; the method was immunoSEQ multiplex PCR. Found here are over 250,000 clones, 87% of them singletons; the top ten hold 8% to 9%. Sequenced: PBMCs or T cells enriched from blood (not recorded which). The receptors stem from a woman between 18 and 29 years old who had recovered from COVID-19. CDR3s include the opening cysteine and the closing phenylalanine or tryptophan. The D gene is left open where the match is weak. Clone size is stated in some rows and not others, as once, few, many or a class when expanded.

>-|-|TRBV6-5|TRBJ2-5
TGTGCCAGCAGTTACTCAGGGGGGACAGAAGAGACCCAGTACTTC
CASSYSGGTEETQYF
>-|TRBD1|TRBV7-3|TRBJ2-3
TGTGCCAGCAGCTTAATGGGGACAGGGGACCCAGATACGCAGTATTTT
CASSLMGTGDPDTQYF
>-|-|TRBV4-3|TRBJ2-2
TGCGCCAGCAGCCAAGATGTTCAGGGGGGTCGGGCCGGGGAGCTGTTTTTT
CASSQDVQGGRAGELFF
>-|-|TRBV29-1|TRBJ1-1
TGCAGCGTTGAGTCCGGGAGGGGGACTGAAGCTTTCTTT
CSVESGRGTEAFF
>-|-|TRBV3-1/TRBV3-2|TRBJ2-7
TGTGCCAGCAGCCATTCGGTAGGCAGGGGGGACTACGAGCAGTACTTC
CASSHSVGRGDYEQYF
>once|TRBD1|TRBV11-2|TRBJ1-2
TGTGCCAGCAGTCATCCGGACAGGGGTATCGATGGCTACACCTTC
CASSHPDRGIDGYTF
>-|-|TRBV2|TRBJ2-2
TGTGCCAGCAGTGTAGTTCGTGTGAACACCGGGGAGCTGTTTTTT
CASSVVRVNTGELFF
>few|TRBD2|TRBV7-2|TRBJ2-5
TGTGCCAGCAGGACATCCGGGACTACGGGTGAGACCCAGTACTTC
CASRTSGTTGETQYF
>many|-|TRBV19|TRBJ1-3
TGTGCCAGTAGTCCCCCGGGGGACGCAAACACCATATATTTT
CASSPPGDANTIYF
>-|-|TRBV7-2|TRBJ2-5
TGTGCCAGCAGCTCAACCCTAGCCTCCGAGACCCAGTACTTC
CASSSTLASETQYF
>-|TRBD1|TRBV29-1|TRBJ2-7
TGCAGCGGAAGGACAGGGCCGGGCGAGCAGTACTTC
CSGRTGPGEQYF
>-|TRBD1|TRBV7-8|TRBJ2-1
TGTGCCAGCAGCCGACGGACAGGGAGCTACAATGAGCAGTTCTTC
CASSRRTGSYNEQFF
>once|-|TRBV28|TRBJ1-5
TGTGCCAGCAGTTTCTACAATCAGCCCCAGCATTTT
CASSFYNQPQHF
>-|TRBD1|TRBV2|TRBJ1-2
TGTGCCAGCAGCCCAGGGGGCGTCTATGGCTACACCTTC
CASSPGGVYGYTF
>many|TRBD2|TRBV4-2|TRBJ2-7
TGTGCCAGCAGCCAAACTACCGGGACTAGCGATGTGCAGTACTTC
CASSQTTGTSDVQYF
>-|-|TRBV9|TRBJ1-1
TGTGCCAGCAGCGCGCAGGCTAACAGGGTTTCGACTGAAGCTTTCTTT
CASSAQANRVSTEAFF
>-|-|TRBV3-1/TRBV3-2|TRBJ1-3
TGTGCCAGCAGCCAAGGCGTGGGGGCCGGAAACACCATATATTTT
CASSQGVGAGNTIYF
>-|-|TRBV5-4|TRBJ2-7
TGTGCCAGCAGCCCTCCTAGCGACGAGCAGTACTTC
CASSPPSDEQYF
>-|TRBD1|TRBV28|TRBJ1-2
TGTGCCGGGAGGACAGGGGAAGGGCATGGCTACACCTTC
CAGRTGEGHGYTF
>-|TRBD1|TRBV12-3/TRBV12-4|TRBJ1-5
TGTGCCAGCAGCCTCGACAGGGATTCGCCCCAGCATTTT
CASSLDRDSPQHF
>-|-|TRBV12-3/TRBV12-4|TRBJ1-4
TGTGCCAGCAGTTTTGAGGCCTTAGAAAAACTGTTTTTT
CASSFEALEKLFF
>-|-|TRBV5-1|TRBJ2-4
TGCGCCAGCAGCTTGGATGGGGGCTTAAACATTCAGTACTTC
CASSLDGGLNIQYF
>-|-|TRBV30|TRBJ1-3
TGTGCCTGGAGTGCCCTAGGGGTGGCTGGAAACACCATATATTTT
CAWSALGVAGNTIYF
>-|-|TRBV2|TRBJ1-2
TGTGCCAGCAGTAGTACAGGGTCTTACGGTGGCTACACCTTC
CASSSTGSYGGYTF
>-|-|TRBV12-3/TRBV12-4|TRBJ2-7
TGTGCCAGCAGTTTAGCCCCTATCTACGAGCAGTACTTC
CASSLAPIYEQYF
>-|-|TRBV7-9|TRBJ2-2
TGTGCCAGACAGGGACGGAACACCGGGGAGCTGTTTTTT
CARQGRNTGELFF